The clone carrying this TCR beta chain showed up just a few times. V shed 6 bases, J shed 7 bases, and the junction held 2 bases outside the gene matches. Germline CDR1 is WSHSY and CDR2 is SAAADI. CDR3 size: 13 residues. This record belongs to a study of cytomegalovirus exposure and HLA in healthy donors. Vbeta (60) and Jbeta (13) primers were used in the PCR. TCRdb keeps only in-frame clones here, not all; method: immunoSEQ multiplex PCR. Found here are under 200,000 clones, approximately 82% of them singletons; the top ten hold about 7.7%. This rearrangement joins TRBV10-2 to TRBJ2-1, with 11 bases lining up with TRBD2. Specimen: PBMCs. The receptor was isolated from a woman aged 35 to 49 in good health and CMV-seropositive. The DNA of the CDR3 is TGCGCCAGCAGGCGACTAGCGGGAAATGAGCAGTTCTTC. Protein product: CASRRLAGNEQFF.